These 15 T cell receptor beta chains were all obtained from the same sample, sequenced in a study of OX40 agonist ivuxolimab in advanced cancers. Clones were read by immunoSEQ multiplex PCR, and TCRdb kept only the in-frame ones, dropping some. Counted here are 70,000 to 80,000 clones, roughly 88% occurring once; the ten biggest clones make up approximately 0.86%. The sample consisted of CD4+ or CD8+ T cells sorted from blood, taken in a trial of the OX40 agonist ivuxolimab. The receptors were sampled from an adult with an advanced solid tumor such as melanoma, head and neck, liver or kidney cancer.

The chain links TRBV5-1 to TRBJ2-7; 11 bases align to TRBD2. After removal of 4 bases from V and 5 bases from J, the junction contained 5 bases not matched to a gene. This CDR3 spans 14 amino acids. Germline assignment: CDR1 SGHRS and CDR2 YFSETQ. CDR3 residues: CASSPTSGKDEQYF. The CDR3 nucleotides read TGCGCCAGCAGCCCGACTAGCGGGAAAGACGAGCAGTACTTC. Full variable domain (missing parts from reference TRBV5-1 and TRBJ2-7): KAGVTQTPRYLIKTRGQQVTLSCSPISGHRSVSWYQQTPGQGLQFLFEYFSETQRNKGNFPGRFSGRQFSNSRSEMNVSTLELGDSALYLCASSPTSGKDEQYFGPGTRLTVT.

The chain couples TRBV28 to TRBJ1-2; no clear D. The CDR3 has 11 amino acids. Germline CDR1 MDHEN, CDR2 SYDVKM. Trimming left V 1 base short and J 11 bases short, with 8 bases between. The CDR3 nucleotides are TGTGCCAGCAGTTTATATCCCGTGTACACCTTC. Translation gives CASSLYPVYTF.

V and J are TRBV9 and TRBJ2-1, with D unresolved. CDR1 is SGDLS and CDR2 is YYNGEE in the germline V gene. V was trimmed by 0 bases and J by 10 bases, leaving 5 bases between them. This CDR3 is 11 amino acids long. The CDR3 sequence is CASSVEEEQFF. CDR3 coding DNA: TGTGCCAGCAGCGTAGAAGAGGAGCAGTTCTTC.

This rearrangement joins TRBV13 to TRBJ2-3, with 7 nucleotides matching TRBD1. CDR3 length equals 13 residues. With 6 bases clipped from V and 4 bases from J, the junction kept 4 bases outside the gene matches. In germline, CDR1 is PRHDT, CDR2 FYEKMQ (reference sequence). The DNA for the CDR3 is TGTGCCAGCAGGAGCACAGGGGCAGATACGCAGTATTTT. This gives the protein CASRSTGADTQYF. The variable domain in full, with the rest retrieved from reference TRBV13 and TRBJ2-3, is AAGVIQSPRHLIKEKRETATLKCYPIPRHDTVYWYQQGPGQDPQFLISFYEKMQSDKGSIPDRFSAQQFSDYHSELNMSSLELGDSALYFCASRSTGADTQYFGPGTRLTVL.

This clone was counted only a few times. The rearrangement joins TRBV5-1 to TRBJ2-3, with 7 positions matching TRBD1. After removal of 5 bases from V and 3 bases from J, the junction contained 6 bases not matched to a gene. The length of the CDR3 is 14 residues. CDR1 is SGHRS, CDR2 YFSETQ, per germline. CDR3 loop: CASRLQGMTDTQYF. The CDR3 DNA is TGCGCCAGCAGGTTACAGGGGATGACAGATACGCAGTATTTT.

This rearrangement joins TRBV5-1 to TRBJ2-7; no definite D call. CDR3 size: 14 residues. The germline V gene encodes CDR1 SGHRS and CDR2 YFSETQ. V lost 2 bases and J lost 0, with 9 bases in between. CDR3 in DNA: TGCGCCAGCAGCTTTGGAGAGAGCTCCTACGAGCAGTACTTC. Protein: CASSFGESSYEQYF.

This chain connects TRBV10-2 to TRBJ1-1; 7 nucleotides line up with TRBD1. Germline values: CDR1 WSHSY, CDR2 SAAADI. There are 13 residues in the CDR3. V shed 5 bases, J shed 5 bases, and the junction held 5 bases outside the gene matches. DNA for the CDR3: TGCGCCAGCAGTATCCAGGGGGTTACTGAAGCTTTCTTT. Translation: CASSIQGVTEAFF.

V usage is TRBV2 and J usage is TRBJ1-2; possibly TRBD1 for D (5 bases). This CDR3 comprises 13 residues. CDR1 SNHLY and CDR2 FYNNEI come from the germline V gene. With 4 bases removed from V and 2 bases from J, the gap between germline ends came to 8 bases. In DNA, the CDR3 is TGTGCCAGCAGTGTGGCAGGGAACTATGGCTACACCTTC. This sequence encodes CASSVAGNYGYTF.

The chain recombines TRBV6-5 with TRBJ1-2; weak D call: TRBD1 (5 bases). V lost 7 bases to trimming and J lost 3 bases, with 15 bases between them. CDR1 and CDR2 (germline): MNHEY, SVGAGI. CDR3 size: 14 residues. In DNA, the CDR3 is TGTGCCAGCACCCCGGACGGGGCGGACTATGGCTACACCTTC. It translates to CASTPDGADYGYTF.

The DNA of the CDR3 is TGTGCCAGCAGCGTAGAAACGGGAGGGACTTACGAGCAGTACTTC. It specifies CASSVETGGTYEQYF. V usage is TRBV9 and J usage is TRBJ2-7; 8 positions match TRBD2. The CDR3 extends over 15 amino acids. With V trimmed by 0 bases and J by 4 bases, 6 bases remained unmatched. Germline CDR1 SGDLS, CDR2 YYNGEE. The variable domain in full, with the rest retrieved from reference TRBV9 and TRBJ2-7, is DSGVTQTPKHLITATGQRVTLRCSPRSGDLSVYWYQQSLDQGLQFLIQYYNGEERAKGNILERFSAQQFPDLHSELNLSSLELGDSALYFCASSVETGGTYEQYFGPGTRLTVT.

V gene TRBV19 combines with J gene TRBJ1-5; D remains unclear. Germline V gives CDR1 LNHDA, CDR2 SQIVND (reference sequence). The V and J ends lost 1 base and 1 base respectively, with 11 bases between them. The CDR3 extends over 16 amino acids. The CDR3 loop is CASSIGQTTSNQPQHF. As DNA, the CDR3 is TGTGCCAGTAGTATAGGCCAGACAACCAGCAATCAGCCCCAGCATTTT.

The CDR3 sequence: CASSQDYLFSGANVLTF. CDR3 nucleotide sequence: TGCGCCAGCAGCCAAGATTATCTATTTTCTGGGGCCAACGTCCTGACTTTC. The chain employs TRBV4-3 and TRBJ2-6; unclear D gene. Trimming cost V 0 bases and J 1 base, with 10 bases left between them. The CDR3 runs 17 residues. Germline V CDR1 and CDR2: LGHNA, YSLEER.

The J gene is TRBJ1-6, the V gene TRBV30, with 7 bases identical to TRBD1. The CDR3 runs 14 residues. V lost 5 bases, J lost 5 bases, and 6 bases stayed unmatched. Germline CDR1 is GTSNPN and CDR2 is SVGIG (reference sequence). As DNA, the CDR3 is TGTGCCTGGGATCGGACAGGAAATAATTCACCCCTCCACTTT. Its protein product is CAWDRTGNNSPLHF.

This clone was recorded once. The J gene is TRBJ2-1, the V gene TRBV6-5; D is unresolved. In germline, CDR1 is MNHEY, CDR2 SVGAGI. V was pared by 6 bases and J by 9 bases, with 12 bases between. The CDR3 has 12 amino acids. CDR3 nucleotides: TGTGCCAGCAGATCTAGTGGGGTTGAGCAGTTCTTC. This translates into CASRSSGVEQFF.

This clone has just one count. This chain connects TRBV6-6 to TRBJ2-7, with TRBD1 matching 7 bases. V was clipped by 5 bases and J by 4 bases; unmatched bases: 8. Germline lookup yields CDR1 MNHNY and CDR2 SVGAGI (reference sequence). The CDR3 is made up of 14 amino acids. CDR3 sequence: CASSKNRDRYEQYF. The CDR3 region has the DNA TGTGCCAGCAGTAAAAACCGGGACAGATACGAGCAGTACTTC.